These 21 T cell receptor beta chains originate from one sample sequenced in a study of glioma-infiltrating T cells. TCR alpha and beta CDR3 regions were amplified from RNA using iRepertoire nested multiplex PCR. Each CDR3 protein gets one entry after TCRdb re-called the multiplex PCR reads with MiXCR. The sample lists fewer than 200,000 distinct CDR3 sequences; 30% to 40% were seen once. Sequencing was carried out using glioma tissue, nonneoplastic brain tissue, or PBMCs (not recorded which). These receptors all come from a human donor with low-grade glioma or glioblastoma, undergoing nonglioma brain surgery, or in good health (not recorded which).

In its sample, this clonotype was seen many times. As DNA, the CDR3 is TGTGCCATCAGCCCCGGGGCTGAAGCTTTCTTT. Its protein product is CAISPGAEAFF. V usage is TRBV10-3 and J usage is TRBJ1-1; D is unresolved. CDR1 is ENHRY, CDR2 SYGVKD, per germline. The CDR3 extends over 11 amino acids. Trimming cost V 6 bases and J 6 bases, with 8 bases left between them.

In this sample, this clonotype turned up many times. This chain links TRBV25-1 with TRBJ2-7, with 10 positions matching TRBD2. This CDR3 has 14 residues. V was clipped by 3 bases and J by 5 bases; unmatched bases: 4. Germline CDR1 and CDR2: MGHDK and SYGVNS. Written as DNA, the CDR3 is TGTGCCAGCAGTGACGACCTAGCGGGAGACGAGCAGTACTTC. Translation: CASSDDLAGDEQYF.

Points on this clonotype: A much more abundant neighbour one base away suggests this may be a read error. The chain combines TRBV4-3 with TRBJ2-1, with 11 positions matching TRBD2. This CDR3 spans 16 amino acids. Germline CDR1 reads LGHNA; CDR2 reads YSLEER. V dropped 4 bases and J dropped 9; count of bases not matched to a gene: 11. Written as DNA, the CDR3 is TGCGCCAGCAGCCGAGCAACTAGCGGGAGTGGGAGTGAGCAGTTCTTC. It yields the protein CASSRATSGSGSEQFF.

The sample holds many counts of this clonotype. CDR3 residues: CASSLLSTDTQYF. For the CDR3, the DNA is TGTGCCAGCAGCCTTCTGAGCACAGATACGCAGTATTTT. The rearrangement joins TRBV6-1 to TRBJ2-3; D remains unclear. CDR3 size: 13 residues. Trimming took 6 bases from V and 0 from J, leaving 7 bases between them. Looked up from germline, CDR1 is MNHNS and CDR2 is SASEGT.

Worth noting for this clonotype: Since a much larger clone is just one base distant, this may be a read error. The rearrangement joins TRBV5-8 to TRBJ1-5; D gene unclear. CDR1 is SGHTS and CDR2 is YDEGEE in the germline V gene. V dropped 5 bases and J dropped 2 bases, with 11 bases sitting between them. This CDR3 comprises 14 residues. The CDR3, as DNA: TGTGCCAGCAGAGCCTCAGGAGGCAATCAGCCCCAGCATTTT. Its protein is CASRASGGNQPQHF.

The rearrangement uses TRBV30 and TRBJ2-3; weak D call: TRBD2 (5 bases). With 5 bases removed from V and 1 base from J, the gap between germline ends came to 13 bases. CDR1 is GTSNPN and CDR2 is SVGIG in the germline V gene (reference sequence). This CDR3 region has 14 residues. The CDR3 DNA sequence: TGTGCCTGGGATGGAGGTGTGGGCACAGATACGCAGTATTTT. It specifies CAWDGGVGTDTQYF.

The sample holds many counts of this clonotype. This chain links TRBV7-2 with TRBJ2-7, with 7 bases fitting TRBD2. V was clipped by 3 bases and J by 6 bases; unmatched bases: 5. The CDR3 covers 13 residues. CDR1 SGHTA and CDR2 FQGNSA come from the germline V gene. The CDR3 sequence is CASSFGGSGEQYF. CDR3 nucleotides: TGTGCCAGCAGCTTTGGCGGGAGTGGCGAGCAGTACTTC.

The rearrangement joins TRBV5-1 to TRBJ1-3, with TRBD1 identical over 7 bases. Losses at the gene ends were 0 bases for V and 0 bases for J; bases not matched to a gene: 9. This CDR3 comprises 18 residues. Per the germline V gene, CDR1 is SGHRS and CDR2 is YFSETQ. CDR3 bases: TGCGCCAGCAGCTTGGGGGACCGGGACAGCTCCTCTGGAAACACCATATATTTT. Translating gives CASSLGDRDSSSGNTIYF. Looking up the rest from reference TRBV5-1 and TRBJ1-3 gives the full variable domain: KAGVTQTPRYLIKTRGQQVTLSCSPISGHRSVSWYQQTPGQGLQFLFEYFSETQRNKGNFPGRFSGRQFSNSRSEMNVSTLELGDSALYLCASSLGDRDSSSGNTIYFGEGSWLTVV.

Comments on this clonotype: One end of the junction fails to match germline, which may point to a read error. DNA of the CDR3: TGTGCCAGCAGGGGCGGGATATTAGGCAATGAGAAGTTCTTC. The encoded protein is CASRGGILGNEKFF. The rearrangement joins TRBV6-1 to TRBJ2-1; a possible D gene is TRBD2 (6 bases). From germline, CDR1 is MNHNS and CDR2 SASEGT. This CDR3 comprises 14 residues.

This clonotype was seen at least ten times. V is TRBV7-6 and J is TRBJ1-5, with D possibly TRBD1 on 6 matching bases. Germline-derived CDR1 and CDR2 are SGHVS and FNYEAQ. The V end was cut by 2 bases, the J end by 7 bases, with 9 bases between. CDR3 length equals 13 residues. The CDR3: CASSLQQGQPQHF. The CDR3 DNA is TGTGCCAGCAGCTTACAACAGGGCCAGCCCCAGCATTTT. Based on the CDR3 plus reference TRBV7-6 and TRBJ1-5, the full variable domain is GAGVSQSPRYKVTKRGQDVALRCDPISGHVSLYWYRQALGQGPEFLTYFNYEAQQDKSGLPNDRFSAERPEGSISTLTIQRTEQRDSAMYRCASSLQQGQPQHFGDGTRLSIL.

This clonotype appeared many times. The genes are TRBV7-2 and TRBJ2-5, with D possibly matching TRBD1 (5 bases). From germline, CDR1 is SGHTA and CDR2 FQGNSA. This CDR3 is built from 14 residues. Trimming left V 6 bases short and J 0 bases short, with 11 bases between. CDR3 DNA: TGTGCCAGCAGTCCCGACAGATACCAAGAGACCCAGTACTTC. Protein sequence: CASSPDRYQETQYF.

This clonotype was recorded a few times. The rearrangement links TRBV5-4 to TRBJ2-7; 7 positions match TRBD2. Germline lookup yields CDR1 SGHNT and CDR2 YYREEE (reference sequence). The V segment lost 4 bases and the J segment 6 bases; nucleotides outside the gene matches: 13. This CDR3 is built from 15 residues. DNA for the CDR3: TGTGCCAGCAGCCAGCGGGGCGAGTCCCCTCTCGAGCAGTACTTC. It encodes CASSQRGESPLEQYF.

Points on this clonotype: A much larger clone lies one base from this, so it may be a read error. The chain joins TRBV12-3 or TRBV12-4 to TRBJ2-3; TRBD2 matches 14 bases. This CDR3 has 16 residues. Trimming at V came to 5 bases and at J to 8 bases, leaving 9 bases not matched to a gene. CDR3 nucleotide sequence: TGTGCCAGCAGTCTGGGACTAGCGGGAGTGTTGGGTACGCAGTATTTT. It yields the protein CASSLGLAGVLGTQYF.

The sample holds one count of this clonotype. A read error may explain this, as a much larger clone is one base away. The CDR3 nucleotides read TGTGCCGGCAGTGTACAGGGGGCGGGCACTGAAGCTTTCTTT. Its protein product is CAGSVQGAGTEAFF. The rearrangement joins TRBV25-1 to TRBJ1-1, with 9 bases aligning to TRBD1. This CDR3 has 14 residues. The germline CDR1 and CDR2 sequences are MGHDK and SYGVNS.

As to this clonotype: A much larger clone is a single base away; this may be a read error. This chain connects TRBV27 to TRBJ2-7; 11 bases are shared with TRBD1. There are 18 residues in the CDR3. J gave up 2 bases and V 5 bases, and 14 bases lay outside the gene matches. Looked up from germline, CDR1 is MNHEY and CDR2 is SMNVEV (reference sequence). CDR3 in amino acids: CASSAAGTGGVKAYEQYF. CDR3 coding DNA: TGTGCCAGCAGTGCCGCCGGGACAGGGGGGGTAAAGGCCTACGAGCAGTACTTC.

This clonotype was detected ten times or more. The V gene is TRBV24-1, the J gene TRBJ1-5, with no clear D. V shed 3 bases and J shed 6 bases, with 5 bases lying between them. The CDR3 spans 12 residues. From germline, CDR1 is KGHDR and CDR2 SFDVKD. CDR3 coding DNA: TGTGCCACCAGTGATCGTGGTCAGCCCCAGCATTTT. Its protein product is CATSDRGQPQHF.

The table lists this clonotype with many counts. The chain is built from TRBV6-1 and TRBJ2-1; 10 nucleotides align to TRBD2. The CDR3 runs 16 residues. Germline V gives CDR1 MNHNS, CDR2 SASEGT. V was clipped by 7 bases and J by 7 bases; unmatched bases: 13. The DNA for the CDR3 is TGTGCCAGCACCCGTGGGAGGCTAGCGGGAGTGAATGAGCAGTTCTTC. Its protein product is CASTRGRLAGVNEQFF.

This clonotype came up a few times. The genes are TRBV19 and TRBJ2-7; 12 nucleotides match TRBD2. The germline V gene encodes CDR1 LNHDA and CDR2 SQIVND (reference sequence). V dropped 5 bases and J dropped 2; count of bases not matched to a gene: 1. The CDR3 length is 14 residues. The CDR3 bases are TGTGCCAGTAGTGCTAGCGGGAGGGCCTACGAGCAGTACTTC. The encoded protein is CASSASGRAYEQYF.

As regards this clonotype: One end of the junction is discordant with germline, which a read error may explain. The chain couples TRBV15 to TRBJ2-7, with D perhaps TRBD2 (5 bases). Germline values: CDR1 LNHNV, CDR2 YYDKDF (reference sequence). The CDR3 consists of 15 residues. The CDR3 region is CATSGEKRSSYEKYF. In nucleotides, the CDR3 is TGTGCCACCAGCGGAGAGAAGCGGAGCTCCTACGAGAAGTACTTC.

This clonotype was seen many times. This sequence joins TRBV7-9 and TRBJ1-2; TRBD1 agrees at 9 bases. CDR3 length equals 16 residues. Germline V gene sequence: CDR1 SEHNR, CDR2 FQNEAQ (reference sequence). Trimming took 4 bases from V and 8 from J; bases not matched to a gene: 14. This CDR3 is CASSSPSRTGAWGYTF. In DNA form, the CDR3 reads TGTGCCAGCAGCTCCCCCAGTAGGACAGGGGCCTGGGGCTACACCTTC.

This clonotype was observed at least ten times. V and J are TRBV25-1 and TRBJ1-1, with D possibly being TRBD1 (5 bases). Germline loops: CDR1 MGHDK, CDR2 SYGVNS. Trimming left V 2 bases short and J 7 bases short, with 14 bases between. The CDR3 contains 14 residues. The CDR3 loop is CASSEPGGRNEAFF. CDR3 sequence (DNA): TGTGCCAGCAGTGAACCGGGGGGGAGAAATGAAGCTTTCTTT.